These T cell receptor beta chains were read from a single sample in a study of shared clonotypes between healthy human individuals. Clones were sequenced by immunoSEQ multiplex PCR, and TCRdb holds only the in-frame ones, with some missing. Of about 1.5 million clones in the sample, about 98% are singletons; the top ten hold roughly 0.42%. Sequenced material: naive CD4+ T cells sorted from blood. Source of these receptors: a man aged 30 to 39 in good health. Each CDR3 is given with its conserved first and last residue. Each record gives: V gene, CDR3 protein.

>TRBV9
CASSSHPAGSTDTQYF
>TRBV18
CASSPTWGTGELFF
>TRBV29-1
CSLLPPPDTQYF
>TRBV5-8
CASSLGLYGYTF
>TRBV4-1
CASSRDMGGLGWTNEKLFF
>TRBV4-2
CASSQEGTSGRGSYNEQFF
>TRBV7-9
CASSSLAGGLEQFF
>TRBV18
CASSPLGSGRADTQYF
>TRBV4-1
CASSQEGTGVSYEQYF
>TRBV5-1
CASSLLGTGTDTQYF
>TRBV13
CASSSASGSWNEQFF
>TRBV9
CASSVAATGAAMNTEAFF
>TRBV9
CASSIGTGGFEKLFF
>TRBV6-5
CASSGPGLANEQFF
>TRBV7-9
CASSLDRQSSYEQYF
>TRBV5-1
CASSLGAGGSNEQFF
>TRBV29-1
CSVEISDSRYLPYEQYF
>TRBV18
CASPGPYEQYF
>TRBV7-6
CASSPGFGTSGIGSYNEQFF
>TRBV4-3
CASSQDGLPWTEAFF
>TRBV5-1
CASSLGRGGAADTQYF
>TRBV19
CASSTTDGYTF
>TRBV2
CASSLIQTYEQYF
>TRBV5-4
CASSFGPGNTGELFF
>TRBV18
CASSPLAEGNTQYF
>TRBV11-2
CASSLDPRREYHNEQFF
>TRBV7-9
CASSYAAGARETQYF
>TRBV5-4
CASSLTSARPYEQYF
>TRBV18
CASSPFGGISYNEQFF
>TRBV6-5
CASSYGVLSGANVLTF
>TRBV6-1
CASSEGLATDTQYF
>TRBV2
CASRDSGEKLFF
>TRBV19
CASSISGTLVNTEAFF
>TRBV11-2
CATYGGEGYTF
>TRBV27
CASSPRFGTVNSNQPQHF
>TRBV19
CASRARTGQPQHF
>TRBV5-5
CASSLVPTGTGREQYF
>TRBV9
CASSLTSALYNEQFF
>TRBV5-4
CASSLGYGPNQPQHF
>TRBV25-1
CASSDPKAAMWAPDGYTF
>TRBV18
CASSPPSDSRQHF
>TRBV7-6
CASSSARQETQYF
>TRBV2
CASSPRTENNEQFF
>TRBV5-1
CASSFLQAPNEKLFF
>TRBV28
CASSHQWTGPYSEQFF
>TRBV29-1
CSVATSLTPWELFF
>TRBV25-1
CASSAPGENGYTF
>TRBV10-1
CASSPGPINSNQPQHF
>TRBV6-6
CASSSPGGYEQYF
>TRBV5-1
CASSLEGTLGEQYF
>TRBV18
CASSPRSPRGTSTDTQYF
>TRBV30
CAWGPAAAGELFF
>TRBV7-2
CASSLKTTGELFF
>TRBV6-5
CASRGLGYTF